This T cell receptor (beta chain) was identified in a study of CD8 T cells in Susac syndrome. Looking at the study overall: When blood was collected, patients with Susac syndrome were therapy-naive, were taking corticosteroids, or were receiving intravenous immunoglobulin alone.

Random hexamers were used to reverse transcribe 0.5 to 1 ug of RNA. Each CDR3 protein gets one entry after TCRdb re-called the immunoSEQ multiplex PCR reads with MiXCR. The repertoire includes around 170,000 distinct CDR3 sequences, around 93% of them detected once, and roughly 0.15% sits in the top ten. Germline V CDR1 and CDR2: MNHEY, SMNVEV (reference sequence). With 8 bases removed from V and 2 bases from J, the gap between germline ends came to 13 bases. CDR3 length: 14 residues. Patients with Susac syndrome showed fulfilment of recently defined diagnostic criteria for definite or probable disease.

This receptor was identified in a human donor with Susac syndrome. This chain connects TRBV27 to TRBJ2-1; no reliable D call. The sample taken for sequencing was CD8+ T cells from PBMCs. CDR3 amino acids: CASGRTHPYNEQFF. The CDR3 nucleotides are TGTGCCAGCGGGCGGACCCACCCCTACAATGAGCAGTTCTTC.